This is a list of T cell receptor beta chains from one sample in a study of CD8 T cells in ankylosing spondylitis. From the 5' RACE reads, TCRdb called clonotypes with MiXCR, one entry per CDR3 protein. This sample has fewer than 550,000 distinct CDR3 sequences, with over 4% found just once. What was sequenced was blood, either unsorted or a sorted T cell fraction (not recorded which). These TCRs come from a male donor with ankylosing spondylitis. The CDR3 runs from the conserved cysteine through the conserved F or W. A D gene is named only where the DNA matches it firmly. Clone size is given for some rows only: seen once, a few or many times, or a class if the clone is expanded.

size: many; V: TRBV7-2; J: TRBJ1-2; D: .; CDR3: CASSLVDGADDGYTF; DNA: TGTGCCAGCAGCTTAGTGGATGGGGCGGACGATGGCTACACCTTC
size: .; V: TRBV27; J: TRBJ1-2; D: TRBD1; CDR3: CASSRRTGMAGYTF; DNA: TGTGCCAGCAGTCGCAGGACAGGGATGGCTGGCTACACCTTC
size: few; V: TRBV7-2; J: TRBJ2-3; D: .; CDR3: CASSLVFGSLWDTQYF; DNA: TGTGCCAGCAGCTTAGTGTTCGGGAGCCTCTGGGATACGCAGTATTTT
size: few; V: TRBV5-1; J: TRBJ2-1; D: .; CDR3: CASSPLTNHNEQFF; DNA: TGCGCCAGCAGCCCTTTGACAAACCACAATGAGCAGTTCTTC
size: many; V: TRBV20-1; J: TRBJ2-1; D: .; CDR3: CSARGRGTYNEQFF; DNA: TGCAGTGCTCGGGGGCGGGGAACCTACAATGAGCAGTTCTTC
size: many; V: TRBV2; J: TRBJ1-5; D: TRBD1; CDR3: CASSDGTGQPQHF; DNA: TGTGCCAGCAGTGATGGGACAGGGCAGCCCCAGCATTTT
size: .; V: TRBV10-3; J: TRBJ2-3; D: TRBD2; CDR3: CAISPAPERGADTQYF; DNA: TGTGCCATCAGTCCCGCCCCTGAGCGGGGGGCAGATACGCAGTATTTT
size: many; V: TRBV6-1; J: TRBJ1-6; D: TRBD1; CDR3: CASRGRGQGDSPLHF; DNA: TGTGCCAGCAGGGGGAGGGGACAGGGCGATTCACCCCTCCACTTT
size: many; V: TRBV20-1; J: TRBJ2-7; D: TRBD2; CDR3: CSARDDTTSGSEQYF; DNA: TGCAGTGCTAGAGACGATACGACTAGCGGGAGCGAGCAGTACTTC
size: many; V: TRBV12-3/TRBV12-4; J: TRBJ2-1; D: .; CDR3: CASSWDLSSYNEQFF; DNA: TGTGCCAGCAGTTGGGACCTCAGCTCCTACAATGAGCAGTTCTTC